This T cell receptor beta chain appears in the sequencing data of a study of cytomegalovirus exposure and HLA in healthy donors. Points on this clone: The antigen remains unidentified.

Study results and limitations: Among the most significant clusters, several appeared linked to common viral pathogens in a later analysis. Around 18,000 TCR beta sequences were associated with HLA alleles at 0.05 false discovery rate in a later analysis.

CDR3 length: 15 amino acids. Trimming stripped 3 bases from V and 6 bases from J, with 18 bases between. Looked up from germline, CDR1 is LNHDA and CDR2 is SQIVND (reference sequence). The PCR had 60 Vbeta and 13 Jbeta primers. Profiling relied on immunoSEQ multiplex PCR, and the TCRdb table lists in-frame clones only, not all of them. This table has approximately 84,000 clones, about 75% appearing once. This TCR was sampled from a man in his forties or fifties in good health and CMV-seronegative. Sequenced sample: PBMCs. The V and J genes are TRBV19 and TRBJ2-7; unclear D gene. CDR3 sequence reads: CASSMSSGVSPEQYF. CDR3 in DNA: TGTGCCAGTAGTATGTCCTCGGGTGTATCGCCCGAGCAGTACTTC.